Listed below are T cell receptor beta chains from one sample, sequenced in a study of blood T cell repertoires in COVID-19. Profiling relied on immunoSEQ multiplex PCR, and the TCRdb table lists in-frame clones only, not all of them. The sample shows about 160,000 clones, roughly 88% of them seen only once. Sequencing was carried out using PBMCs or T cells enriched from blood (not recorded which). The source of these receptors is a woman aged 45-60 years who had recovered from COVID-19. The CDR3 runs from the conserved cysteine through the conserved F or W. Fields, in order: D gene, clone size, V gene, J gene, CDR3 protein, CDR3 DNA. A D gene is named only where the DNA matches it firmly. The listing skips clone size in some rows; elsewhere it reads once, few, many or a size class.

>.|once|TRBV5-1|TRBJ1-6
CASSLAIGGNSPLHF
TGCGCCAGCAGCTTAGCCATTGGGGGGAATTCACCCCTCCACTTT
>.|.|TRBV18|TRBJ2-5
CASRTVQETQYF
TGTGCCAGCAGGACAGTACAAGAGACCCAGTACTTC
>.|.|TRBV5-1|TRBJ2-7
CASRGGKYEQYF
TGCGCCAGCAGAGGGGGAAAATACGAGCAGTACTTC
>TRBD1|.|TRBV29-1|TRBJ1-2
CSVGAGTVYGYTF
TGCAGCGTTGGAGCAGGGACAGTATATGGCTACACCTTC
>.|.|TRBV15|TRBJ1-6
CATRREGSSYNSPLHF
TGTGCCACCAGACGGGAGGGAAGCTCCTATAATTCACCCCTCCACTTT
>.|.|TRBV19|TRBJ1-6
CASAPEDSPLHF
TGTGCCAGTGCCCCGGAGGATTCACCCCTCCACTTT
>TRBD1|once|TRBV24-1|TRBJ1-1
CATRDRGTEAFF
TGTGCCACCAGGGACAGGGGAACTGAAGCTTTCTTT
>.|.|TRBV7-2|TRBJ2-5
CASSLRFRGETQYF
TGTGCCAGCAGCTTACGATTCCGGGGAGAGACCCAGTACTTC
>.|few|TRBV5-1|TRBJ2-6
CASGTGPGANVLTF
TGCGCCAGCGGTACAGGGCCTGGGGCCAACGTCCTGACTTTC
>TRBD1|.|TRBV11-3|TRBJ2-1
CASSPGGQQFF
TGTGCCAGCAGCCCAGGGGGACAGCAGTTCTTC
>.|.|TRBV4-3|TRBJ1-2
CASSPTRAGFGYGYTF
TGCGCCAGCAGCCCTACCCGGGCAGGGTTTGGCTATGGCTACACCTTC
>.|.|TRBV19|TRBJ2-3
CASSILPWRDTQYF
TGTGCCAGTAGTATCTTACCCTGGAGAGATACGCAGTATTTT
>.|.|TRBV24-1|TRBJ1-5
CATSDSRVNQPQHF
TGTGCCACCAGTGATAGCAGGGTCAATCAGCCCCAGCATTTT
>TRBD1|.|TRBV9|TRBJ2-4
CASSATGGENIQYF
TGTGCCAGCAGCGCTACAGGGGGCGAGAACATTCAGTACTTC
>TRBD1|.|TRBV6-5|TRBJ1-2
CASSRQGTYGYTF
TGTGCCAGCAGTCGACAGGGGACCTATGGCTACACCTTC
>.|.|TRBV5-4|TRBJ1-3
CASSLAPGNTIYF
TGTGCCAGCAGCTTGGCCCCGGGAAACACCATATATTTT
>TRBD1|.|TRBV19|TRBJ2-7
CASSIGTGGYEQYF
TGTGCCAGTAGTATTGGGACAGGGGGCTACGAGCAGTACTTC
>.|.|TRBV7-2|TRBJ2-1
CASSLLGYNEQFF
TGTGCCAGCAGCCTCCTAGGCTACAATGAGCAGTTCTTC
>.|.|TRBV11-2|TRBJ1-3
CASSPGSSGNTIYF
TGTGCCAGCAGCCCTGGGAGCTCTGGAAACACCATATATTTT
>TRBD1|.|TRBV5-1|TRBJ2-2
CASSLAGTGGNGELFF
TGCGCCAGCAGCTTGGCCGGGACAGGGGGGAACGGGGAGCTGTTTTTT
>.|.|TRBV7-2|TRBJ2-7
CASSLGRGNSYEQYF
TGTGCCAGCAGCTTAGGTAGGGGGAACTCCTACGAGCAGTACTTC
>.|.|TRBV6-4|TRBJ1-6
CASREQGNSPLHF
TGTGCCTCCAGGGAACAGGGTAATTCACCCCTCCACTTT
>.|.|TRBV7-9|TRBJ2-5
CASSPGVSQETQYF
TGTGCCAGCAGCCCAGGGGTTTCGCAAGAGACCCAGTACTTC
>TRBD1|.|TRBV6-2/TRBV6-3|TRBJ1-2
CASSYGQDRYGYTF
TGTGCCAGCAGTTACGGACAGGATCGCTATGGCTACACCTTC
>TRBD1|once|TRBV9|TRBJ1-5
CASSVSGTENQPQHF
TGTGCCAGCAGCGTCTCCGGGACAGAAAATCAGCCCCAGCATTTT
>.|.|TRBV19|TRBJ1-2
CASSFSGRANYGYTF
TGTGCCAGTAGTTTTTCCGGGAGAGCTAACTATGGCTACACCTTC
>TRBD1|.|TRBV29-1|TRBJ2-5
CSVDRVQETQYF
TGCAGTGTTGACAGGGTTCAAGAGACCCAGTACTTC
>TRBD1|.|TRBV7-9|TRBJ1-1
CASRTGQQLEAFF
TGTGCCAGCAGGACGGGACAGCAACTTGAAGCTTTCTTT
>TRBD1|.|TRBV19|TRBJ2-4
CASSQPGQKNIQYF
TGTGCCAGTAGTCAACCGGGACAGAAAAACATTCAGTACTTC
>.|.|TRBV19|TRBJ2-3
CASLDSGPDTQYF
TGTGCCAGTTTGGACAGCGGTCCAGATACGCAGTATTTT
>.|.|TRBV24-1|TRBJ1-6
CATSDLVQGGGNSPLHF
TGTGCCACCAGTGATTTAGTGCAGGGAGGGGGTAATTCACCCCTCCACTTT
>.|.|TRBV5-1|TRBJ1-2
CASSAGLLNYGYTF
TGCGCCAGCAGCGCGGGACTTCTTAACTATGGCTACACCTTC
>TRBD2|.|TRBV3-1/TRBV3-2|TRBJ2-3
CASRQLAGAVDTQYF
TGTGCCAGCCGACAATTAGCGGGGGCCGTAGATACGCAGTATTTT
>TRBD2|.|TRBV6-4|TRBJ2-4
CASSDGKGLRPKNIQYF
TGTGCCAGCAGTGACGGAAAGGGACTAAGGCCCAAAAACATTCAGTACTTC
>.|.|TRBV12-1|TRBJ1-1
CASSLPRGGAFF
TGTGCCAGCTCTCTACCACGGGGGGGGGCTTTCTTT
>.|.|TRBV6-4|TRBJ2-3
CASSPTSLVGTQYF
TGTGCCAGCAGTCCAACTAGTTTGGTGGGTACGCAGTATTTT